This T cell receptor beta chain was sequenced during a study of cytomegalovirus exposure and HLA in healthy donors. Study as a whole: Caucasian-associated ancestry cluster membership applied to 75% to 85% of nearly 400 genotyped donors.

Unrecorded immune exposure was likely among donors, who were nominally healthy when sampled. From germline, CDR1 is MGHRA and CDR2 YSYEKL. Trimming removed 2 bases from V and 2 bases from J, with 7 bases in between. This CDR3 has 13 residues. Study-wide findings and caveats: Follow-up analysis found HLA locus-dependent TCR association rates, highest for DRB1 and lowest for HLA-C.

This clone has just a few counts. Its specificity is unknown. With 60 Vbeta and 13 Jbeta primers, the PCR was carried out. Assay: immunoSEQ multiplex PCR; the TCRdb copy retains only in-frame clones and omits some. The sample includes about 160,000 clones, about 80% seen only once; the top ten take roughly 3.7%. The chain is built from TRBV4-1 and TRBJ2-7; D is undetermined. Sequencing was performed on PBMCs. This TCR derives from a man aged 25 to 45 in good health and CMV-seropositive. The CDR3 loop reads CASSQFNTYEQYF. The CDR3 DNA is TGCGCCAGCAGCCAATTCAACACCTACGAGCAGTACTTC.